This T cell receptor beta chain was observed in a study of blood T cell repertoires in COVID-19. Repertoires were generated with immunoSEQ multiplex PCR, while TCRdb's copy carries only in-frame clones and drops some. The profile shows approximately 230,000 clones, around nine tenths of them singletons. J gave up 2 bases and V 3 bases, and 3 bases lay outside the gene matches. The CDR3 contains 15 residues. Germline CDR1 and CDR2: SGHTA and FQGTGA. The chain links TRBV7-3 to TRBJ2-3; 9 bases fit TRBD2. The clonotype comes from a woman between 18 and 29 years old who had recovered from COVID-19. Material: PBMCs or T cells enriched from blood (not recorded which). CDR3 sequence (DNA): TGTGCCAGCAGCTTCGGCGGGAGGGACACAGATACGCAGTATTTT. It encodes CASSFGGRDTDTQYF.